The rows below give T cell receptor beta chains drawn from one sample of a study of patients and donors after allogeneic stem cell transplantation. One entry per CDR3 protein, called by TCRdb with MiXCR from the RT-PCR reads. The repertoire holds some 960,000 distinct CDR3 sequences, with roughly 18% as singletons. Sequencing was carried out using blood, either unsorted or a sorted T cell fraction (not recorded which). These receptors all stem from a human donor who was either an allogeneic HSCT recipient or a stem cell or donor lymphocyte infusion donor (not recorded which). It is not recorded whose cells these are; they may come from a transplant donor. CDR3s include the opening cysteine and the closing phenylalanine or tryptophan. D genes are given only for firm matches. Some rows mark clone size as missing; the rest say once, few, many or name a class of expanded clone.

>TRBV5-8|.|TRBJ2-7|.
CASSLLWRDDSYEQYF
TGTGCCAGCAGTCTCTTATGGCGGGATGACTCCTACGAGCAGTACTTC
>TRBV19|few|TRBJ1-4|.
CASNSPTDTNEKLFF
TGTGCCAGTAACTCCCCGACAGATACTAATGAAAAACTGTTTTTT
>TRBV5-1|.|TRBJ1-3|TRBD1
CASSPTGVANTIYF
TGCGCCAGCAGTCCCACAGGGGTGGCAAACACCATATATTTT
>TRBV12-3/TRBV12-4|many|TRBJ1-1|.
CASSRTGNYEAFF
TGTGCCAGCAGCCGCACAGGAAATTATGAAGCTTTCTTT
>TRBV24-1|few|TRBJ2-1|TRBD2
CATSDLGTSGGHEQFF
TGTGCCACCAGTGATTTGGGCACTAGCGGGGGGCATGAGCAGTTCTTC
>TRBV6-1|.|TRBJ2-2|.
CASIIGELGTGELFF
TGTGCCAGCATAATTGGGGAGTTGGGCACCGGGGAGCTGTTTTTT
>TRBV11-2|few|TRBJ1-4|.
CASSARTRAKLFF
TGTGCCAGCAGCGCCCGGACCCGGGCAAAACTGTTTTTT
>TRBV4-1|few|TRBJ2-5|.
CASSYTLTVRETQYF
TGCGCCAGCAGCTATACGTTGACAGTAAGAGAGACCCAGTACTTC
>TRBV5-1|few|TRBJ2-5|.
CASSLMLGPAGGETQYF
TGCGCCAGCAGCTTGATGCTAGGACCGGCGGGCGGGGAGACCCAGTACTTC
>TRBV12-3/TRBV12-4|few|TRBJ2-5|TRBD2
CASSKRGLAQETQYF
TGTGCCAGCAGCAAGAGGGGACTAGCCCAAGAGACCCAGTACTTC
>TRBV4-3|few|TRBJ2-1|TRBD2
CASSRERGYNEQFF
TGCGCCAGCAGCCGGGAGCGGGGGTACAATGAGCAGTTCTTC
>TRBV29-1|.|TRBJ2-1|.
CSVPLDKGSNEQFF
TGCAGCGTTCCCCTGGACAAGGGCTCCAATGAGCAGTTCTTC
>TRBV12-3/TRBV12-4|few|TRBJ2-1|TRBD2
CASSGGAGVNNEQFF
TGTGCCAGCAGTGGCGGGGCGGGAGTTAACAATGAGCAGTTCTTC
>TRBV6-5|.|TRBJ2-7|TRBD2
CASSQGTRRFF
TGTGCCAGCAGTCAGGGGACTAGGAGATTCTTC
>TRBV12-3/TRBV12-4|many|TRBJ2-3|.
CASSLLIRQQSTDTQYF
TGTGCCAGCAGTTTATTGATTCGACAGCAGAGCACAGATACGCAGTATTTT
>TRBV5-5|.|TRBJ1-1|.
CASSPSVRGFAFF
TGTGCCAGCAGCCCCTCAGTAAGAGGGTTTGCTTTCTTT
>TRBV20-1|.|TRBJ2-7|.
CSAMPPGSYEQYF
TGCAGCGCCATGCCCCCAGGGAGCTACGAGCAGTACTTC
>TRBV6-1|.|TRBJ1-1|TRBD1
CASRRGQQNTEAFF
TGTGCCAGCAGGAGGGGGCAGCAGAACACTGAAGCTTTCTTT
>TRBV7-9|few|TRBJ1-4|TRBD1
CASSSRDREYEKLFF
TGTGCCAGCAGCTCCCGGGACAGGGAATACGAAAAACTGTTTTTT
>TRBV12-3/TRBV12-4|few|TRBJ2-6|TRBD1
CASSPGTGTFRANVLTF
TGTGCCAGCAGCCCCGGGACAGGGACTTTTCGGGCCAACGTCCTGACTTTC
>TRBV20-1|few|TRBJ1-3|.
CSARGRGTIGNTIYF
TGCAGTGCTAGAGGAAGGGGCACTATTGGAAACACCATATATTTT
>TRBV7-3|.|TRBJ1-1|.
CASSPLGGLYTEAFF
TGTGCCAGCAGCCCCCTTGGCGGGCTGTACACTGAAGCTTTCTTT
>TRBV7-2|few|TRBJ2-2|.
CASSLGGAGTTGELFF
TGTGCCAGCAGCTTAGGTGGGGCAGGGACCACCGGGGAGCTGTTTTTT
>TRBV24-1|.|TRBJ2-1|.
CATTSVVGEQFF
TGTGCCACCACCTCGGTTGTCGGAGAGCAGTTCTTC
>TRBV6-2/TRBV6-3|few|TRBJ1-2|.
CASSPKWGHGYTF
TGTGCCAGCAGTCCGAAGTGGGGACATGGCTACACCTTC
>TRBV5-1|.|TRBJ1-3|TRBD1
CASSLGQGRSNTIYF
TGCGCCAGCAGCTTGGGACAGGGGAGGTCAAACACCATATATTTT
>TRBV14|few|TRBJ2-7|.
CASSHGLIPYEQYF
TGTGCCAGCAGCCATGGGCTTATCCCATACGAGCAGTACTTC
>TRBV12-3/TRBV12-4|many|TRBJ2-7|.
CASRPLGYEQYF
TGTGCCAGCAGACCCTTAGGCTACGAGCAGTACTTC
>TRBV7-8|.|TRBJ2-1|TRBD2
CASSPPTSGNGNEQFF
TGTGCCAGCAGCCCCCCGACTAGCGGGAACGGCAATGAGCAGTTCTTC
>TRBV11-2|.|TRBJ1-1|.
CASRLTWTEAFF
TGTGCCAGCAGGCTGACTTGGACAGAAGCTTTCTTT
>TRBV9|.|TRBJ1-2|TRBD1
CASQGPGTGRSNYGYTF
TGTGCCAGCCAAGGCCCCGGGACAGGAAGATCTAACTATGGCTACACCTTC
>TRBV6-2/TRBV6-3|few|TRBJ2-1|TRBD1
CASSYGQGTYNEQFF
TGTGCCAGCAGTTACGGACAGGGCACCTACAATGAGCAGTTCTTC
>TRBV20-1|few|TRBJ2-3|.
CSAGRLNTQYF
TGCAGTGCCGGTAGACTAAATACGCAGTATTTT
>TRBV12-3/TRBV12-4|many|TRBJ2-7|TRBD1
CASVTGAYEQYF
TGTGCCAGCGTAACAGGGGCCTACGAGCAGTACTTC
>TRBV12-3/TRBV12-4|many|TRBJ1-6|TRBD1
CASNFQGANSPLHF
TGTGCCAGCAACTTCCAGGGGGCGAATTCACCCCTCCACTTT
>TRBV6-6|few|TRBJ2-7|TRBD2
CASSYGEGEQYF
TGTGCCAGCAGTTACGGGGAGGGGGAGCAGTACTTC
>TRBV7-3|.|TRBJ2-6|TRBD1
CASSSQGALGANVLTF
TGTGCCAGCAGCTCACAGGGGGCGCTTGGGGCCAACGTCCTGACTTTC
>TRBV7-8|few|TRBJ2-3|TRBD2
CASSFGLAGAADTQYF
TGTGCCAGCAGCTTCGGACTAGCGGGGGCAGCAGATACGCAGTATTTT
>TRBV20-1|.|TRBJ2-1|.
CSARVGLHEQFF
TGCAGTGCTAGAGTCGGGCTGCATGAGCAGTTCTTC
>TRBV5-1|few|TRBJ1-1|.
CASLPHPANTEAFF
TGCGCCAGCCTACCCCACCCAGCGAACACTGAAGCTTTCTTT
>TRBV2|few|TRBJ2-3|TRBD2
CASSDGGASTDTQYF
TGTGCCAGCAGTGACGGGGGGGCTAGCACAGATACGCAGTATTTT
>TRBV5-1|.|TRBJ2-7|TRBD2
CASSTRPGLASYEQYF
TGCGCCAGCAGCACCCGCCCGGGACTAGCGAGCTACGAGCAGTACTTC
>TRBV7-2|few|TRBJ2-3|TRBD2
CASSPRPGGGDTQYF
TGTGCCAGCAGCCCCCGCCCGGGGGGAGGGGATACGCAGTATTTT
>TRBV11-2|.|TRBJ2-5|.
CASSFRWGEETQYF
TGTGCCAGCAGCTTTCGCTGGGGGGAGGAGACCCAGTACTTC
>TRBV6-1|.|TRBJ2-2|.
CASSEGGQLFF
TGTGCCAGCAGTGAAGGGGGCCAGCTGTTTTTT